These T cell receptor beta chains were read from a single sample in a study of T-cell reconstitution after alpha-beta-depleted transplantation in children. TCRdb re-called the PCR reads with MiXCR, one entry per CDR3 protein. Of approximately 93,000 distinct CDR3 sequences in the sample, 6.5% to 8.5% were seen once. This sample comprised PBMCs from the stem cell graft donor, obtained from the stem cell graft. The receptors were sampled from a human donor who donated a stem cell graft to a child with congenital amegakaryocytic thrombocytopenia. The CDR3 runs from the conserved cysteine through the conserved F or W. The D gene is left open where the match is weak. Where a row states a size, it is once, few, many or the class of an expanded clone; other rows omit it.

D gene: .; clone size: .; V gene: TRBV18; J gene: TRBJ2-3; CDR3 DNA: TGTGCCAGCTCAACAAGCTATCTCACAGATACGCAGTATTTT; CDR3 protein: CASSTSYLTDTQYF
D gene: TRBD1; clone size: many; V gene: TRBV7-3; J gene: TRBJ1-3; CDR3 DNA: TGTGCCAGCAGCTTAGGGTGGTCGGGGGACAGAGGAAACACCATATATTTT; CDR3 protein: CASSLGWSGDRGNTIYF
D gene: TRBD1; clone size: many; V gene: TRBV5-1; J gene: TRBJ1-1; CDR3 DNA: TGCGCCAGCGCGAGTCAAGGACAGGGAGAGACTGAAGCTTTCTTT; CDR3 protein: CASASQGQGETEAFF
D gene: .; clone size: many; V gene: TRBV4-3; J gene: TRBJ2-3; CDR3 DNA: TGCGCCAGCAGCCAAGATCTTCCCGGCAGGGTGCCGACAGATACGCAGTATTTT; CDR3 protein: CASSQDLPGRVPTDTQYF
D gene: TRBD2; clone size: many; V gene: TRBV11-2; J gene: TRBJ2-2; CDR3 DNA: TGTGCCAGCAGCTTCGAGGCGGGAGCGAACACCGGGGAGCTGTTTTTT; CDR3 protein: CASSFEAGANTGELFF
D gene: TRBD1; clone size: many; V gene: TRBV15; J gene: TRBJ1-4; CDR3 DNA: TGTGCCACCAGCAGAGATAGACAGGGCGGTGAAAAACTGTTTTTT; CDR3 protein: CATSRDRQGGEKLFF
D gene: .; clone size: many; V gene: TRBV5-4; J gene: TRBJ2-1; CDR3 DNA: TGTGCCAGCAGCTCGGGCAGGGGAGCCTACAATGAGCAGTTCTTC; CDR3 protein: CASSSGRGAYNEQFF
D gene: .; clone size: many; V gene: TRBV12-3/TRBV12-4; J gene: TRBJ1-5; CDR3 DNA: TGTGCCAGCAGTTTACAGGGGCAATCGCAGCCCCAGCATTTT; CDR3 protein: CASSLQGQSQPQHF
D gene: TRBD1; clone size: many; V gene: TRBV7-2; J gene: TRBJ1-3; CDR3 DNA: TGTGCCAGCAGCTTAGATGCAGGGGGCATGGACACCATATATTTT; CDR3 protein: CASSLDAGGMDTIYF
D gene: .; clone size: many; V gene: TRBV5-1; J gene: TRBJ2-1; CDR3 DNA: TGCGCCAGCAGCTACGGGGCCGGGAATAATGAGCAGTTCTTC; CDR3 protein: CASSYGAGNNEQFF
D gene: .; clone size: many; V gene: TRBV5-4; J gene: TRBJ1-1; CDR3 DNA: TGTGCCAGCAGCTTGATTGGGCGGGAGAACACTGAAGCTTTCTTT; CDR3 protein: CASSLIGRENTEAFF
D gene: .; clone size: many; V gene: TRBV28; J gene: TRBJ2-2; CDR3 DNA: TGTGCCAGCAGTCCACCGCAGACGACCGGGGAGCTGTTTTTT; CDR3 protein: CASSPPQTTGELFF
D gene: TRBD1; clone size: many; V gene: TRBV2; J gene: TRBJ1-2; CDR3 DNA: TGTGCCAGGAGGGACAGCTATGGCTACACCTTC; CDR3 protein: CARRDSYGYTF
D gene: .; clone size: many; V gene: TRBV28; J gene: TRBJ1-5; CDR3 DNA: TGTGCCAGCGACGAGACCGCGGATCGGTATCAGCCCCAGCATTTT; CDR3 protein: CASDETADRYQPQHF
D gene: .; clone size: many; V gene: TRBV5-5; J gene: TRBJ2-3; CDR3 DNA: TGTGCCAGCAGCTTGTATGAGGTTGGCACAGATACGCAGTATTTT; CDR3 protein: CASSLYEVGTDTQYF
D gene: TRBD2; clone size: many; V gene: TRBV5-1; J gene: TRBJ2-2; CDR3 DNA: TGCGCCAGCTCGCTGACTAGCCTCAAAGACGGGGAGCTGTTTTTT; CDR3 protein: CASSLTSLKDGELFF
D gene: .; clone size: many; V gene: TRBV7-2; J gene: TRBJ1-1; CDR3 DNA: TGTGCCAGCAGCTTAGGGGGCAGCAAACAAGCTTTCTTT; CDR3 protein: CASSLGGSKQAFF
D gene: .; clone size: many; V gene: TRBV20-1; J gene: TRBJ2-5; CDR3 DNA: TGCAGTGCCCTAGGGACTTTGGAAGAGACCCAGTACTTC; CDR3 protein: CSALGTLEETQYF
D gene: .; clone size: many; V gene: TRBV7-9; J gene: TRBJ2-7; CDR3 DNA: TGTGCCAGCAGCTTAGCAGAGGACGGTCCCCACGAGCAGTACTTC; CDR3 protein: CASSLAEDGPHEQYF
D gene: .; clone size: many; V gene: TRBV12-3/TRBV12-4; J gene: TRBJ1-2; CDR3 DNA: TGTGCCAGCAGTTGGCTTAACTATGGCTACACCTTC; CDR3 protein: CASSWLNYGYTF
D gene: TRBD2; clone size: .; V gene: TRBV7-2; J gene: TRBJ2-5; CDR3 DNA: TGTGCCAGCAGCTTAGCTACTAGCGGGTCTCCCCCAGAGACCCAGTACTTC; CDR3 protein: CASSLATSGSPPETQYF
D gene: .; clone size: many; V gene: TRBV15; J gene: TRBJ1-1; CDR3 DNA: TGTGCCACCAGCAGAGCTTTGTGGGCCCTGGGGGACACTGAAGCTTTCTTT; CDR3 protein: CATSRALWALGDTEAFF
D gene: TRBD1; clone size: few; V gene: TRBV7-2; J gene: TRBJ2-7; CDR3 DNA: TGTGCCAGCAGCCAGGACAGGGGGGTAGGGTACGAGCAGTACTTC; CDR3 protein: CASSQDRGVGYEQYF
D gene: .; clone size: many; V gene: TRBV27; J gene: TRBJ2-5; CDR3 DNA: TGTGCCAGCAAAGGGTCTCTCAGCGGGACCCAGTACTTC; CDR3 protein: CASKGSLSGTQYF
D gene: TRBD1; clone size: .; V gene: TRBV28; J gene: TRBJ1-2; CDR3 DNA: TGTGCCAGCAGTCGACAGGGGAACAGCTATGGCTACACCTTC; CDR3 protein: CASSRQGNSYGYTF
D gene: .; clone size: few; V gene: TRBV20-1; J gene: TRBJ1-2; CDR3 DNA: TGCAGTGCTAGTGGGGAGGTCGTGGCAGCCTCGTTAAACGGCTACACCTTC; CDR3 protein: CSASGEVVAASLNGYTF
D gene: .; clone size: many; V gene: TRBV5-6; J gene: TRBJ1-2; CDR3 DNA: TGTGCCAGCTCTATGGGCCGGTCGGAGGACTATGGCTACACCTTC; CDR3 protein: CASSMGRSEDYGYTF
D gene: TRBD2; clone size: many; V gene: TRBV12-3/TRBV12-4; J gene: TRBJ2-5; CDR3 DNA: TGTGCCAGCAGTTTGGGAGGGATGGAGACCCAGTACTTC; CDR3 protein: CASSLGGMETQYF
D gene: .; clone size: many; V gene: TRBV3-1; J gene: TRBJ1-4; CDR3 DNA: TGTGCCAGCAGCCAAGGTGAAAAACTGTTTTTT; CDR3 protein: CASSQGEKLFF
D gene: .; clone size: .; V gene: TRBV7-9; J gene: TRBJ1-1; CDR3 DNA: TGTGCCAGCAGCTCGCTTAGTCGACAGAAAAACACTGAAGCTTTCTTT; CDR3 protein: CASSSLSRQKNTEAFF
D gene: .; clone size: many; V gene: TRBV6-2/TRBV6-3; J gene: TRBJ2-1; CDR3 DNA: TGTGCCAGCAGTTACTCGACGGTGACTCTTTACAATGAGCAGTTCTTC; CDR3 protein: CASSYSTVTLYNEQFF
D gene: .; clone size: many; V gene: TRBV7-2; J gene: TRBJ2-1; CDR3 DNA: TGTGCCAGCAGCCCAGACGGCCCCCGGGGGTACAATGAGCAGTTCTTC; CDR3 protein: CASSPDGPRGYNEQFF